This T cell receptor beta chain was profiled in a study of blood T cell repertoires in COVID-19 (dated by TCRdb to the early 2020s). For the study in its entirety: The collaborator samples originated in the United States, Italy and Spain and spanned the acute and convalescent phases of COVID-19. The prospective study material was composed of cDNA or gDNA derived from T cells, B-cell-depleted T cells, or PBMCs. Where HLA class I and class II types were available, the types were taken from metadata supplied by the sample provider, not from assay-based typing. The samples were drawn from two sources: the first 160 participants of the ongoing ImmuneRACE study, and 1,254 subjects contributed by 6 global collaborators. Sample metadata almost always included a de-identified subject ID, COVID-19 status, age in years and sex. Deeply sampled blood TCRbeta repertoires from subjects exposed to, actively infected with, or recovered from COVID-19 were included in the dataset. The repertoires were released in a freely available public database intended as a resource for research on the immune response to SARS-CoV-2. Broader findings and caveats from the paper: Clinical and demographic metadata were provided uncurated, with the amount varying by source and participant.

Trimming takes 4 bases off V and 4 bases off J; junction bases not matched to a gene: 8. Including cysteine and phenylalanine, the CDR3 has 15 amino acids. The DNA shown is the 45-base CDR3, in frame from base 1. Via the germline V gene, CDR1 is SGHRS and CDR2 YFSETQ. TCRbeta CDR3 regions were amplified from genomic DNA by means of the immunoSEQ Assay, a bias-controlled multiplex PCR. The study's own analysis went as follows. The number of nucleated cells in each sample was estimated by amplification of reference gene primers within the assay. To quantify the absolute abundance of each unique TCRbeta CDR3 rearrangement, sequence reads were collapsed and filtered. Productive Simpson clonality was computed per sample as the square root of Simpson's diversity index over productive rearrangements. TCRdb carries this immuneACCESS record with in-frame sequences only. Its versions omit some clonotypes, under half of them owing to an unresolved V gene in the studies checked, with the rest unexplained. Clone size and V and J calls were adopted from that table, with D and trimming inferred from the DNA. The sample profile shows roughly 330,000 clones; around 87% of them were found once. The top ten clonotypes cover approximately 5% of the sample.

Worth noting for this clone: The antigen this receptor binds is unknown. Base quality data are lacking; no much larger clone is found one base away.

Enrolling through a virtual design, the prospective study's participants ranged in age from roughly 18 to 89 years and lived across 24 United States geographic areas. To assign participants to cohorts, the prospective study relied on clinical history that participants themselves reported in a screening survey and a study questionnaire. ImmuneRACE Cohort 3 recovered participants were defined by two consecutive negative NP/OP PCR tests, healthcare professional clearance, or symptom resolution. In the prospective study, whole blood, serum and a nasopharyngeal or oropharyngeal swab were collected from each participant by mobile phlebotomists. Over an approximately 2-month period, participants in the prospective study had the option of providing additional blood draws and questionnaires. Before DNA extraction, blood samples from the prospective study were shipped at room temperature or frozen.

The rearrangement joined TRBV5-1 to TRBJ1-3, with 7 middle bases fitting TRBD1. The TCR sequence derives from a young woman who had recovered from COVID-19. The material sequenced was PBMCs or T cells enriched from blood (not recorded which). At the DNA level, the sequence is TGCGCCAGCAGCCGATCCGGGACAGAAGGAAACACCATATATTTT. Translated, it gives CASSRSGTEGNTIYF.